A single sample is the source of the 9 T cell receptor beta chains below, sequenced in a study of beta chain features in type 1 diabetes. Study-level findings and limits: For Type 1 diabetes patients, all four CD4+ subsets carried TCRB CDR3s that were moderately but significantly shorter.

Their recognized antigens are unknown. Isolated RNA was reverse transcribed in full, so expressed TCRB transcripts were sequenced. The method was immunoSEQ multiplex PCR; TCRdb's version includes in-frame clones alone and lacks a portion of them. The profile shows some 240,000 clones, roughly 17% of them singletons. The specimen was naive CD4+ T cells from blood. These receptors originate from a man aged 25-45 years with type 1 diabetes.

J is TRBJ2-1 and V is TRBV6-5; possible D gene TRBD2, 5 bases. Trimming took 2 bases from V and 5 from J, leaving 7 bases between them. CDR3 length: 13 amino acids. The germline gives CDR1 MNHEY, CDR2 SVGAGI. The CDR3 sequence: CASSYLRDNEQFF. In DNA form, the CDR3 reads TGTGCCAGCAGTTACCTGAGGGACAATGAGCAGTTCTTC.

Only a few counts were recorded for this clone. The V and J genes are TRBV5-6 and TRBJ2-5, with 9 bases fitting TRBD1. Germline V gene data show CDR1 as SGHDT and CDR2 as YYEEEE. Trimming took 4 bases from V and 4 from J; bases not matched to a gene: 8. The CDR3 has 15 residues. The CDR3 DNA follows: TGTGCCAGCAGCAGGGGACAGGGAAAGAGAGAGACCCAGTACTTC. Protein: CASSRGQGKRETQYF.

This clone was detected once. The identical CDR3 is also encoded by other nucleotide sequences in the sample. This chain links TRBV30 with TRBJ1-5; 8 bases are shared with TRBD1. The CDR3 covers 13 residues. Germline trimming cut 4 bases from V and 6 bases from J; bases unmatched to any gene: 5. CDR1 is GTSNPN and CDR2 is SVGIG in the germline V gene (reference sequence). CDR3 sequence reads: CAWKGQGIQPQHF. CDR3 sequence (DNA): TGTGCCTGGAAAGGACAGGGAATTCAGCCCCAGCATTTT. The full variable domain, its missing parts supplied by reference TRBV30 and TRBJ1-5, is SQTIHQWPATLVQPVGSPLSLECTVEGTSNPNLYWYRQAAGRGLQLLFYSVGIGQISSEVPQNLSASRPQDRQFILSSKKLLLSDSGFYLCAWKGQGIQPQHFGDGTRLSIL.

This chain connects TRBV9 to TRBJ1-2; 8 bases are shared with TRBD1. The CDR3 length is 16 residues. V lost 3 bases, J lost 7 bases, and 14 bases stayed unmatched. Germline V lookup: CDR1 SGDLS, CDR2 YYNGEE. This chain's CDR3 is CASSAGGQGGNAGYTF. CDR3 in DNA: TGTGCCAGCAGCGCCGGAGGACAGGGAGGAAACGCTGGCTACACCTTC.

The chain carries TRBV5-1 and TRBJ2-5; 8 positions agree with TRBD2. V trimming: 4 bases; J trimming: 3 bases; junction bases outside the gene matches: 14. Germline CDR1 is SGHRS and CDR2 is YFSETQ. The CDR3 is 17 residues long. CDR3 region: CASSLEVRAGGEETQYF. The CDR3 DNA reads as TGCGCCAGCAGCCTGGAAGTACGGGCGGGAGGAGAAGAGACCCAGTACTTC.

In this sample, this clone turned up a few times. This chain links TRBV9 with TRBJ2-5, with a weak D call TRBD1 (6 bases). V was trimmed by 0 bases and J by 1 base, leaving 16 bases between them. CDR1 and CDR2 from the germline V gene are SGDLS and YYNGEE. This CDR3 contains 17 residues. As DNA, the CDR3 is TGTGCCAGCAGCGTAGTAACAGGGCTCGGAGGCCAAGAGACCCAGTACTTC. Translation gives CASSVVTGLGGQETQYF.

The V call is TRBV4-1, the J call TRBJ2-7; TRBD2 aligns across 11 bases. The V gene end was trimmed by 4 bases and the J gene end by 1 base; junction bases not matched to a gene: 3. This CDR3 contains 15 residues. Germline V CDR1 and CDR2: MGHRA, YSYEKL. The CDR3 sequence: CASSPRLAGSYEQYF. The CDR3 nucleotides read TGCGCCAGCAGCCCTCGACTAGCGGGATCCTACGAGCAGTACTTC.

In this sample, this clone turned up a few times. V is TRBV29-1 and J is TRBJ1-3; perhaps TRBD1 as D (5 bases). V lost 6 bases and J 4 bases, leaving 10 bases between the germline ends. The CDR3 loop spans 12 amino acids. CDR1 is SQVTM and CDR2 is ANQGSEA in the germline V gene. The CDR3 region is CSVQGYGNTIYF. The CDR3 DNA is TGCAGCGTGCAGGGTTACGGAAACACCATATATTTT.

A few counts support this clone. The rearrangement links TRBV13 to TRBJ1-2; D call uncertain. The V end was cut by 5 bases, the J end by 4 bases, with 17 bases between. This CDR3 is built from 15 residues. Germline values: CDR1 PRHDT, CDR2 FYEKMQ (reference sequence). In DNA, the CDR3 is TGTGCCAGCAGCCAGACGGACGGGGTTAGCTATGGCTACACCTTC. As protein: CASSQTDGVSYGYTF.